Sequencing of this T cell receptor beta chain was carried out in a study of CD8+CD57+ T cells in acquired aplastic anemia. Study overall: Sorting CD4+ and CD8+ cells gave DNA averaging approximately 3 ug. Mean read depth for CD4+ cells from healthy donors was 9.5 million to 13 million.

The TCR beta profiling, which covered VDJ combination and CDR3 sequence, was carried out using genomic DNA as the template. TCRdb passed the reads through MiXCR, listing each CDR3 protein once. The data contain some 190,000 distinct CDR3 sequences, roughly half of them singletons. Worth noting for this clonotype: Its antigen is not identified.

V lost 3 bases and J lost 7, with 18 bases in between. The CDR3 covers 15 residues. The germline V gene has CDR1 DFQATT and CDR2 SNEGSKA (reference sequence). Study results and caveats: Patient and control CD8+ Simpson's diversity was not significantly different. Patients had around 30 CD8+ CDR3 sequences in common with controls (the shared set).

This TCR derives from a human donor in good health, serving as a control. The sequenced sample consisted of sorted CD4+, CD8+, or CD8+CD57+ T cells (not recorded which) from PBMCs. The V and J genes are TRBV20-1 and TRBJ2-2; either TRBD1 or TRBD2 may supply D (6 bases each). The CDR3 loop reads CSASNTRGESGELFF. CDR3 in DNA: TGCAGTGCTAGCAATACGAGGGGGGAAAGCGGGGAGCTGTTTTTT.